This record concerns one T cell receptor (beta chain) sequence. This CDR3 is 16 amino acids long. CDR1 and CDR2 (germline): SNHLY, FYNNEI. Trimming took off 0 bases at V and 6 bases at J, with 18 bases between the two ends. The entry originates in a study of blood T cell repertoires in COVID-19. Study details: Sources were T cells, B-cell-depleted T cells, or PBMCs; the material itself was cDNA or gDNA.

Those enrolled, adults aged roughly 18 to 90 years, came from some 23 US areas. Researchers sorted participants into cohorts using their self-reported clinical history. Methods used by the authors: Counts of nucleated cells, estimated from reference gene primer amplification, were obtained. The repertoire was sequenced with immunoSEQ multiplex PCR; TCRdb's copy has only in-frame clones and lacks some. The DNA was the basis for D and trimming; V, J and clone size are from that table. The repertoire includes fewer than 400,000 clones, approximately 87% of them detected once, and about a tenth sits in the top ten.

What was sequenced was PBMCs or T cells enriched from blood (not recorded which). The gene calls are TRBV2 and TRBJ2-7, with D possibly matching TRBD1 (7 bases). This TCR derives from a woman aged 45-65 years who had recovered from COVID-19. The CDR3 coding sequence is TGTGCCAGCAGTGAAGCGGGGGGAAAGGGGGCCGCCGAGCAGTACTTC. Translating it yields CASSEAGGKGAAEQYF.